The 2 T cell receptor beta chains presented below share a single source sample, sequenced in a study of T cell responses to AZD1222 COVID-19 vaccine. Assay used: immunoSEQ multiplex PCR; TCRdb lists only in-frame clones, some missing. This sample yields 120,000 to 150,000 clones, of which around 88% are seen a single time; 2% to 2.5% belongs to the top ten. Specimen: peripheral blood, collected on day 0 of AZD1222 vaccination. The origin of the receptors is an adult in good health.

The CDR3 reads CASSQVWLAGDNTQYF. CDR3 bases: TGCGCCAGCAGCCAAGTGTGGCTAGCGGGAGACAATACGCAGTATTTT. This chain links TRBV4-1 with TRBJ2-3; 10 positions agree with TRBD2. Trimming removed 1 base from V and 7 bases from J; junction bases left unmatched: 8. This CDR3 contains 16 residues. In germline, CDR1 is MGHRA, CDR2 YSYEKL.

The V gene is TRBV7-8, the J gene TRBJ1-5; 8 nucleotides match TRBD1. This CDR3 contains 14 residues. V lost 5 bases and J lost 6; bases outside the gene matches: 6. The germline CDR1 and CDR2 sequences are SGHVS and FQNEAQ. The CDR3 coding sequence is TGTGCCAGCAGCGGCCAAACAGGGGGTCAGCCCCAGCATTTT. Protein sequence: CASSGQTGGQPQHF.